This entry is about one T cell receptor (beta chain). No antigen is known for it. CDR1 SGHNT and CDR2 YYREEE come from the germline V gene (reference sequence). Trimming removed 4 bases at V and 5 bases at J, with 12 bases between. The CDR3 runs to 13 residues. These data come from a study of shared clonotypes between healthy human individuals. Study information: A couple of women and three men aged 18 to 49 served as donors. Study observations and caveats: The study sampled only blood, and tissue repertoires likely differ.

Positively selected for CCR7, the CD45RO-negative cells used as naive CD8 cells excluded terminally differentiated effector memory CD45RA+ cells. The donors were adults (healthy and HIV-negative) with no recent acute infections or vaccinations. Source study methods: Owing to the provision of junction-only sequences devoid of quality scores by immunoSEQ, filtering differed. Profiling relied on immunoSEQ multiplex PCR, and the TCRdb table lists in-frame clones only, not all of them. That table gives V, J and clone size, and the DNA gave D and trimming. This table holds 800,000 to 950,000 clones, about 96% found once.

The clonotype was recovered from a man aged 30 to 39 in good health. The gene calls are TRBV5-4 and TRBJ2-5, with D unresolved. Sequencing was performed on naive CD8+ T cells sorted from blood. CDR3 sequence (DNA): TGTGCCAGCAGCCCCGACGGGCCCGAGACCCAGTACTTC. Residues: CASSPDGPETQYF. Full variable domain (rest looked up from reference TRBV5-4 and TRBJ2-5): ETGVTQSPTHLIKTRGQQVTLRCSSQSGHNTVSWYQQALGQGPQFIFQYYREEENGRGNFPPRFSGLQFPNYSSELNVNALELDDSALYLCASSPDGPETQYFGPGTRLLVL.